The source of this T cell receptor beta chain is a study of shared clonotypes between healthy human individuals. The study's findings and limits: Among donors, the sharing of clonotypes was expected to be influenced by sequencing depth.

Points on this clone: Its target is unknown. Other DNA sequences in this specimen translate into the identical CDR3.

The authors distributed each subset's genomic DNA evenly over several immunoSEQ plates. Clones were read by immunoSEQ multiplex PCR, and TCRdb kept only the in-frame ones, dropping some. The data contain 400,000 to 500,000 clones, 79% of them seen just once; the ten biggest clones take up about 12%. Germline CDR1 and CDR2: SGHTA and FQGNSA. The CDR3 runs 12 residues. Trimming stripped 5 bases from V and 4 bases from J, with 5 bases between. The gene calls are TRBV7-2 and TRBJ2-2, with unresolved D. This clonotype was obtained from a woman aged 40 to 50 in good health. Some clones in this sample may be carry-over from other donors' samples. Sequenced input: PBMCs. CDR3 coding DNA: TGTGCCAGCAGCCGTCGCACCGGGGAGCTGTTTTTT. Its translation: CASSRRTGELFF.